This T cell receptor (beta chain) was retrieved from a study of early T cells in non-severe SARS-CoV-2 infection. Background on the study: Sequenced bulk RNA came from whole blood that was unsorted, and chains were unpaired.

General study points: The VDJdb matching leaned toward anti-spike CD8 responses and overlooked private and CD4 specificities.

This clonotype was recorded at least ten times. Its target is unknown. Each cDNA molecule carried a unique molecular identifier. Using its own MiXCR run on the 5' RACE reads, TCRdb lists one record per CDR3 protein. In the table there are 40,000 to 60,000 distinct CDR3 sequences, about 7.4% of which are singletons. The receptor was isolated from an adult who was a healthcare worker with PCR-confirmed SARS-CoV-2 infection or an uninfected control (not recorded which). The sequencing input was whole blood.

CDR3 nucleotide sequence: TGTGCCAGCAGTTTGACGGTAGAGACCCAGTACTTC. The encoded protein is CASSLTVETQYF. The chain is built from TRBV12-3 or TRBV12-4 and TRBJ2-5; no reliable D call. Trimming cost V 3 bases and J 4 bases, with 6 bases left between them. The CDR3 sequence is 12 residues long.